This TCR beta chain was found in a study of monozygotic twins with inflammatory bowel disease (dated by TCRdb to about 2019). Study-level background: In total, approximately 30 monozygotic twin pairs made up the full study: 19 Danish pairs, all IBD-discordant, plus nine German pairs, of which four were IBD-concordant and five were IBD-discordant. The search for disease-associated traits relied mainly on comparing, within discordant pairs, IBD patients with their genetically identical healthy co-twins. Each individual had, on average, about 151 000 unique TCRalpha sequences and 181 000 unique TCRbeta sequences available for analysis.

To note about this clonotype: Its antigen has not been determined.

From each donor, an approximately 2.5 ml peripheral blood sample was collected into PAXgene tubes and kept at -80 degrees C. Total RNA was isolated from whole blood with the PAXgene blood miRNA kit on an automated QIAcube, without T cell sorting. Peripheral blood from monozygotic twin pairs who were concordant or discordant for inflammatory bowel disease underwent deep TCRalpha and TCRbeta repertoire profiling using unique molecular barcoding. For every twin pair, smoking habits were documented, and each individual was categorised as a current, former or never smoker. The paper's findings and limits, for the study overall: Because patients were on differing immunosuppressive treatments, the repertoires may have picked up extra background noise and inter-individual variability. Repertoire similarity did not differ between concordant and discordant twins, possibly due to limited statistical power. No single strong signal or clonotype linked to IBD turned up in the results, so the idea that one exists was not supported. A decrease in TCRbeta repertoire diversity, as measured by inverse Simpson index, was observed in IBD patients compared with their healthy co-twins. Compared with healthy twins, IBD patients shared fewer clonotypes with other individuals, and the difference was most pronounced in patients with signs of disease activity. Distinction between different T cell subtypes could not be achieved in the analysis.

Library construction relied on 5' RACE. For each TCR library, 3,000 to 4,000 ng of total RNA was used. For each sample, cDNA was synthesized in eight separate reactions using SMARTScribe reverse transcriptase. During cDNA synthesis, unique molecular identifiers containing a 6-nucleotide sample barcode were introduced by template switching. TCRalpha and TCRbeta cDNA was amplified in two nested PCRs of approximately 17 and 9 cycles, and bead purification was carried out after each PCR. Before amplification, the cDNA was both treated with uracil DNA-glycosylase and purified with the QIAquick PCR purification kit. The second PCR was the step at which Illumina TruSeq-compatible adapters and sample-specific barcodes were added. Library quality and concentration were checked on TapeStation and Qubit, and libraries were pooled at 4.5 to 5.5 ng each. Pooled libraries were sequenced on an Illumina HiSeq2500 single-index Rapid Run with 2 x 100 bp reads and custom sequencing primers. From the authors' description of their analysis: MiGEC version 1.2.6 was used for UMI-based consensus assembly to correct PCR and sequencing errors. V(D)J alignment, clonotype assembly and CDR3 extraction were performed with MiXCR version 2.1.1. To normalise gene usage, clonotype sharing and MAIT/NKT TCR abundance, the analysis used the top 1000, 10 000 and 20 000 clonotypes per sample. Diversity was computed as the inverse Simpson index with the vegan R package after downsampling to 27 000 UMIs. Paired Mann-Whitney U tests on discordant twin pairs were used, with Benjamini-Hochberg multiple-testing correction. TCRdb reanalyzed the reads, keeping one entry per CDR3 protein sequence and omitting DNA. The V and J calls reflect TCRdb's pipeline rather than the authors' work. The table of this sample itemizes 300,000 to 400,000 distinct CDR3 sequences. The leading ten clones occupy over 2% of the sample.

Including cysteine and phenylalanine, the CDR3 has 14 amino acids. No DNA appears here. From a lookup of the germline V gene, CDR1 and CDR2 are SGHRS and YFSETQ. The material sequenced was blood. The chain is made from TRBV5-1 and TRBJ1-2. The clonotype originates from a human donor with ulcerative colitis or Crohn's disease, or a healthy co-twin of an affected twin (not recorded which). CDR3 loop: CAGSLVGGGGGYTF.